The clone carrying this TCR beta chain was counted a few times. Its antigen remains unidentified. TCRdb analysed the 5' RACE reads with MiXCR anew, one entry per CDR3 protein. The table lists approximately 550,000 distinct CDR3 sequences, 19% of them singletons. The CDR3 is made up of 15 amino acids. V lost 0 bases and J 2 bases, leaving 10 bases between the germline ends. The germline CDR1 and CDR2 sequences are LNHNV and YYDKDF (reference sequence). These data are taken from a study of T cells after yellow fever vaccination. Study-wide results and caveats: Only a minor proportion of clonotypes was detected across both CD4 and CD8 compartments. The booster response re-showed most primary clones: 96% CD4, around 85% CD8.

V gene TRBV15 combines with J gene TRBJ2-5; D uncertain. This TCR was sampled from a man in his thirties or forties who received the YFV17D yellow fever vaccine. The input for sequencing was PBMCs, taken 15 days after the yellow fever booster vaccination. Here the CDR3 reads CATSRDWSVQETQYF. CDR3 coding DNA: TGTGCCACCAGCAGAGATTGGTCGGTGCAAGAGACCCAGTACTTC.